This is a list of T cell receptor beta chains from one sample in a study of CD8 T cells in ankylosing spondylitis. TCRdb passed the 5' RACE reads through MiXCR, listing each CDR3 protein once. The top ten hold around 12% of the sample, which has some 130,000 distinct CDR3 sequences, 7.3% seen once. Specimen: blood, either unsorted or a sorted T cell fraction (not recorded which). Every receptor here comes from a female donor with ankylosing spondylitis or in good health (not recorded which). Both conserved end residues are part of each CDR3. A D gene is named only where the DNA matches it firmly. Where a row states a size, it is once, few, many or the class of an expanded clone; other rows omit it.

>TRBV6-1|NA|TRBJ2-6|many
CASSGGKSGANVLTF
TGTGCCAGCAGTGGGGGGAAGTCTGGGGCCAACGTCCTGACTTTC
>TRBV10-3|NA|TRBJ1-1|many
CAISESSVNTEAFF
TGTGCCATCAGTGAGTCTAGCGTGAACACTGAAGCTTTCTTT
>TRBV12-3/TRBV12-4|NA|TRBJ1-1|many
CASSYSMAAGLNTEAFF
TGTGCCAGCAGTTATAGTATGGCCGCGGGCCTGAACACTGAAGCTTTCTTT
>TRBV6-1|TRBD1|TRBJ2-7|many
CAIDGTGGSYEQYF
TGTGCCATCGACGGGACAGGGGGCTCCTACGAGCAGTACTTC
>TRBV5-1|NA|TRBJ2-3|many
CASSFVTGVIPWRYTQYF
TGCGCCAGCAGCTTTGTCACAGGCGTAATACCGTGGCGGTATACGCAGTATTTT
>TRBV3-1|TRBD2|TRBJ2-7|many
CASSHCIAGGPYEQYF
TGTGCCAGCAGCCACTGTATAGCGGGGGGACCCTACGAGCAGTACTTC
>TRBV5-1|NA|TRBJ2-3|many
CASSLGSQRDTQYF
TGCGCCAGCAGCTTGGGGTCCCAAAGGGATACGCAGTATTTT
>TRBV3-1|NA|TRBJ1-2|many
CASSQEPDYGYTF
TGTGCCAGCAGCCAAGAACCGGACTATGGCTACACCTTC
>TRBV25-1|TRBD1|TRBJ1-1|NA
CASSLGQGFVAFF
TGTGCCAGCAGTCTAGGACAGGGATTCGTAGCTTTCTTT
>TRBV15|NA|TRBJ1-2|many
CATSLAGTYGYTF
TGTGCCACCAGCCTGGCAGGGACCTATGGCTACACCTTC
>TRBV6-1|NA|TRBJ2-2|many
CASTTGSTTGELFF
TGTGCCAGCACAACAGGGTCGACCACCGGGGAGCTGTTTTTT
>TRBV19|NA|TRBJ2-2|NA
CASSSPGRGTTGELFF
TGTGCCAGTAGTTCCCCCGGACGGGGGACGACCGGGGAGCTGTTTTTT
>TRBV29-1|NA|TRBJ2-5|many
CSGGQETQYF
TGCAGCGGGGGTCAAGAGACCCAGTACTTC
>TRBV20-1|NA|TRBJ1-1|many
CSARASGGADTEAFF
TGCAGTGCTAGGGCCTCCGGGGGGGCGGACACTGAAGCTTTCTTT
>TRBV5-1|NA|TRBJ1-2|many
CASSLESVGRSYGYTF
TGCGCCAGCAGCTTGGAAAGTGTGGGAAGGAGCTATGGCTACACCTTC
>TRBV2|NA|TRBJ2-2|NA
CASIRGDTGELFF
TGTGCCAGCATTCGAGGGGACACCGGGGAGCTGTTTTTT
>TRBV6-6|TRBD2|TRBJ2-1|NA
CAILPSGGPYNEQFF
TGTGCCATCCTTCCTAGCGGGGGGCCCTACAATGAGCAGTTCTTC
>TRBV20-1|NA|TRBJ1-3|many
CSAPSGGEAGNTIYF
TGCAGTGCTCCGAGCGGGGGGGAGGCGGGAAACACCATATATTTT
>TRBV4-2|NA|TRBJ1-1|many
CASSPPTGAGRTEAFF
TGTGCCAGCAGCCCCCCTACGGGGGCGGGTCGGACTGAAGCTTTCTTT
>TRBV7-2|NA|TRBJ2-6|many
CASNPYSSGANVLTF
TGTGCCAGCAACCCTTACAGCTCTGGGGCCAACGTCCTGACTTTC
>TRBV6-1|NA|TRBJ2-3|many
CASSEVPQDTQYF
TGTGCCAGCAGTGAAGTCCCCCAAGATACGCAGTATTTT
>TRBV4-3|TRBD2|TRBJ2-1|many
CASSREPSGGTYNEQFF
TGCGCCAGCAGCCGTGAGCCTAGCGGGGGGACCTACAATGAGCAGTTCTTC
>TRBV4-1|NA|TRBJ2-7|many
CASSEGSSGYYEQYF
TGCGCCAGCAGCGAAGGGTCGTCGGGCTACTACGAGCAGTACTTC
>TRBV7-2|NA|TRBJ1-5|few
CASRLGNQPQHF
TGTGCCAGCCGGCTTGGCAATCAGCCCCAGCATTTT
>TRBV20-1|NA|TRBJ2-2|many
CSARDSRGIAGELFF
TGCAGTGCTAGAGACTCCAGGGGAATCGCCGGGGAGCTGTTTTTT